This record covers a single T cell receptor beta chain. Per sorted-subset replicate PCR, input was 150 to 250 ng DNA, representing tens of thousands of T cell genomes. Clones were sequenced by immunoSEQ multiplex PCR, and TCRdb holds only the in-frame ones, with some missing. The sample yields around 700,000 clones, 73% seen once. This sample was taken from a study of shared clonotypes between healthy human individuals. As for the study in general: With ages of 18 to 49, the donors were two women and a few men.

This receptor was taken from a young woman in good health. Sequencing input: memory CD4+ T cells sorted from blood. Described subset: CD45RA-negative fraction.

CDR3 sequence: CASSVGSLQRDTANTDTQYF. CDR3 DNA: TGTGCCAGCAGCGTAGGGTCATTACAGCGGGACACCGCAAACACAGATACGCAGTATTTT. The chain has TRBV9 and TRBJ2-3, with D perhaps matching TRBD2 (7 bases). The CDR3 runs 20 residues. Germline V CDR1 and CDR2: SGDLS, YYNGEE. V dropped 0 bases and J dropped 2 bases, with 25 bases sitting between them. The full variable domain, with the rest looked up from reference TRBV9 and TRBJ2-3, is DSGVTQTPKHLITATGQRVTLRCSPRSGDLSVYWYQQSLDQGLQFLIQYYNGEERAKGNILERFSAQQFPDLHSELNLSSLELGDSALYFCASSVGSLQRDTANTDTQYFGPGTRLTVL.